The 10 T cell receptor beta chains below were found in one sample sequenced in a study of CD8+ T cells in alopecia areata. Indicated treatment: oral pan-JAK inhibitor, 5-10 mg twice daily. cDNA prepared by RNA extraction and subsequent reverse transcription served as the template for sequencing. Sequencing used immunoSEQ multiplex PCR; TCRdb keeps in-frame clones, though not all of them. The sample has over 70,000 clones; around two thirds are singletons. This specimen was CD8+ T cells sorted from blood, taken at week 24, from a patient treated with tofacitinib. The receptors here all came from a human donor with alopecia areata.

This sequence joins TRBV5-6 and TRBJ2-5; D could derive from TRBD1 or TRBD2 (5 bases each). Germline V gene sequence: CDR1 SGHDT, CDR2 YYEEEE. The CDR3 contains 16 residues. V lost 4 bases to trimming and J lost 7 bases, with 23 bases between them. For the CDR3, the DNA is TGTGCCAGCAGCCCCCGGGACGGACAAATATGGTGGACCCAGTACTTC. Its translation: CASSPRDGQIWWTQYF.

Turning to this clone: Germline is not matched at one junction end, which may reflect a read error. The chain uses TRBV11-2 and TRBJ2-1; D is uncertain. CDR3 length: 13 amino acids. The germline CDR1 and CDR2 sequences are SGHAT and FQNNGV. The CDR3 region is CASSQESYNEQFF. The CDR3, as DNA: TGCGCCAGCAGCCAAGAATCATACAATGAGCAGTTCTTC.

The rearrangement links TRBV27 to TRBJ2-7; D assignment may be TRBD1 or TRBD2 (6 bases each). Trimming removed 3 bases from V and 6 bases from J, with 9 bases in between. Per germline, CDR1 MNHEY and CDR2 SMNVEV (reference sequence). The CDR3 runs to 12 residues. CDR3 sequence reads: CASSFGGSEQYF. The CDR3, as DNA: TGTGCCAGCAGTTTCGGGGGCAGCGAGCAGTACTTC.

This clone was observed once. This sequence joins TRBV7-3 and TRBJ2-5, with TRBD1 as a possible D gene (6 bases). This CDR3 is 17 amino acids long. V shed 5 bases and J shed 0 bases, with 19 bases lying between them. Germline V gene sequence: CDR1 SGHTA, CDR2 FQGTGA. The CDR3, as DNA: TGTGCCAGCAGCCAGGGGCCTACTGCTATGTACCAAGAGACCCAGTACTTC. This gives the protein CASSQGPTAMYQETQYF.

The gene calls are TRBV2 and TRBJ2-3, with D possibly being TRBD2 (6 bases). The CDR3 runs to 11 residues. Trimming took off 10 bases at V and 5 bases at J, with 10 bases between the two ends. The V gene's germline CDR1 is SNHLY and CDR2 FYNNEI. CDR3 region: CANSEGDTQYF. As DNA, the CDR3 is TGTGCCAATTCGGAGGGAGATACGCAGTATTTT.

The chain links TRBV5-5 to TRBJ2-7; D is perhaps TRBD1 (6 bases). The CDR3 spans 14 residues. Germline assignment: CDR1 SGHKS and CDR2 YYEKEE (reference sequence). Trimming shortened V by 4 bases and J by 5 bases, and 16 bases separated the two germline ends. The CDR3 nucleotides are TGTGCCAGCAGCCCCAGGCAGGGGAGAGACGAGCAGTACTTC. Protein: CASSPRQGRDEQYF. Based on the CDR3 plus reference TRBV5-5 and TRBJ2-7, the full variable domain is DAGVTQSPTHLIKTRGQQVTLRCSPISGHKSVSWYQQVLGQGPQFIFQYYEKEERGRGNFPDRFSARQFPNYSSELNVNALLLGDSALYLCASSPRQGRDEQYFGPGTRLTVT.

The CDR3 sequence: CASGPGLGWNEQFF. The CDR3 coding sequence is TGTGCCAGCGGGCCGGGACTAGGTTGGAATGAGCAGTTCTTC. V usage is TRBV7-9 and J usage is TRBJ2-1; 8 nucleotides agree with TRBD2. CDR1 is SEHNR, CDR2 FQNEAQ, per germline (reference sequence). Losses at the gene ends were 8 bases for V and 7 bases for J; bases not matched to a gene: 10. The CDR3 extends over 14 amino acids.

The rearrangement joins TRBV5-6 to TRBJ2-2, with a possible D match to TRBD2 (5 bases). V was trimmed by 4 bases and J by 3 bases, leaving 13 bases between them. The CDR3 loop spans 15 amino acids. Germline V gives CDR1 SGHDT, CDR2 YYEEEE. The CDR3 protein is CASSLDRDYTGELFF. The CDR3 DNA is TGTGCCAGCAGCCTCGACCGGGATTACACCGGGGAGCTGTTTTTT.

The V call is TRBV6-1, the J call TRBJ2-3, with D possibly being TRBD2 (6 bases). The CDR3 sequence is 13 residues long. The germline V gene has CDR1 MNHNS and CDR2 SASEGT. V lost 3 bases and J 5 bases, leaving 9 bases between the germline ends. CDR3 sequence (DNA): TGTGCCAGCAGTGAGATTAGCGGAGATACGCAGTATTTT. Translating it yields CASSEISGDTQYF.

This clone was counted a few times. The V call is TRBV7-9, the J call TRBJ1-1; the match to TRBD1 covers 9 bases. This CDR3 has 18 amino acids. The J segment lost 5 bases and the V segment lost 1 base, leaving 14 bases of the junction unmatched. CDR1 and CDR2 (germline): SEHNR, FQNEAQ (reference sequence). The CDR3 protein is CASSLGDRERASGTEAFF. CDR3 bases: TGTGCCAGCAGCTTAGGGGACAGGGAGAGGGCATCTGGGACTGAAGCTTTCTTT.